These 2 T cell receptor beta chains share one sample of origin, sequenced in a study of early T cells in non-severe SARS-CoV-2 infection. TCRdb used MiXCR to reprocess the 5' RACE reads, holding one entry per CDR3 protein. The sample lists tens of thousands of distinct CDR3 sequences, over 7.5% occurring once. Sequencing was done on a sample of whole blood. The source is an adult who was a healthcare worker with PCR-confirmed SARS-CoV-2 infection or an uninfected control (not recorded which).

The sample holds many counts of this clonotype. This rearrangement joins TRBV7-2 to TRBJ2-5, with 10 nucleotides matching TRBD2. Per germline, CDR1 SGHTA and CDR2 FQGNSA. The ends lost 5 bases at V and 5 bases at J; junction bases unmatched: 8. This CDR3 contains 15 residues. The DNA of the CDR3 is TGTGCCAGCAGCAGCCCTAGCGGGAGTCTCGAGACCCAGTACTTC. It translates to CASSSPSGSLETQYF.

This clonotype came up many times. CDR3 sequence reads: CASSLNNSPLHF. The CDR3 DNA sequence: TGTGCCAGCAGCTTAAATAATTCACCCCTCCACTTT. This chain uses TRBV7-9 with TRBJ1-6; D remains ambiguous. The CDR3 extends over 12 amino acids. Per the germline V gene, CDR1 is SEHNR and CDR2 is FQNEAQ (reference sequence). The V gene lost 2 bases and the J gene lost 5 bases, with 1 base spanning the gap.